One sample yielded the 29 T cell receptor beta chains listed below, sequenced in a study of T cell repertoires in cytomegalovirus infection. TCRdb recomputed calls from the reads with MiXCR, one row per CDR3 protein. The data hold some 560,000 distinct CDR3 sequences, with around two fifths observed a single time. These TCRs' antigens remain unknown. The source was cultured PBMCs, collected from culture after CMV antigen stimulation. The receptors derive from a human donor in good health (CMV status not recorded). Some clones in this sample may be carry-over from other donors' samples.

V usage is TRBV5-1 and J usage is TRBJ1-4, with unresolved D. This CDR3 is 14 amino acids long. The germline V gene has CDR1 SGHRS and CDR2 YFSETQ. V was shortened by 5 bases and J by 0 bases, with 8 bases between the two germline ends. CDR3 DNA: TGCGCCAGCAGAGGAGGTGCAACTAATGAAAAACTGTTTTTT. Translation gives CASRGGATNEKLFF.

This clonotype has a handful of counts. The chain recombines TRBV7-9 with TRBJ1-3; D remains unclear. Trimming removed 5 bases from V and 2 bases from J, with 7 bases in between. The CDR3 covers 13 residues. The V gene's germline CDR1 is SEHNR and CDR2 FQNEAQ (reference sequence). The CDR3 here is CASSRVPGNTIYF. The CDR3 region has the DNA TGTGCCAGCAGCCGCGTACCTGGAAACACCATATATTTT. Full variable domain (missing parts from reference TRBV7-9 and TRBJ1-3): DTGVSQNPRHKITKRGQNVTFRCDPISEHNRLYWYRQTLGQGPEFLTYFQNEAQLEKSRLLSDRFSAERPKGSFSTLEIQRTEQGDSAMYLCASSRVPGNTIYFGEGSWLTVV.

The V gene is TRBV20-1, the J gene TRBJ2-1; no reliable D call. The V end lost 0 bases, the J end lost 12 bases, and 21 bases lay between the germline ends. This CDR3 region has 15 residues. Germline V gene lookup returns CDR1 DFQATT and CDR2 SNEGSKA (reference sequence). In DNA, the CDR3 is TGCAGTGCTAGAGATCTGATGGGTCCCTGGGCGCGGCAGTTCTTC. Its protein is CSARDLMGPWARQFF.

The V call is TRBV15, the J call TRBJ2-5; possibly TRBD2 for D (5 bases). The germline gives CDR1 LNHNV, CDR2 YYDKDF (reference sequence). The CDR3 spans 15 residues. V lost 4 bases, J lost 7 bases, and 19 bases lay in between. CDR3 region: CATSKTIPPDGTQYF. CDR3 nucleotide sequence: TGTGCCACCAGCAAGACTATACCCCCAGATGGGACCCAGTACTTC. The complete variable domain, with remaining parts taken from reference TRBV15 and TRBJ2-5, reads DAMVIQNPRYQVTQFGKPVTLSCSQTLNHNVMYWYQQKSSQAPKLLFHYYDKDFNNEADTPDNFQSRRPNTSFCFLDIRSPGLGDTAMYLCATSKTIPPDGTQYFGPGTRLLVL.

This CDR3 reads CASSSGVGLAETDTQYF. The CDR3 coding sequence is TGTGCCAGCAGTTCCGGTGTAGGACTAGCGGAAACAGATACGCAGTATTTT. The chain recombines TRBV27 with TRBJ2-3; 10 nucleotides align to TRBD2. There are 17 residues in the CDR3. V was clipped by 4 bases and J by 3 bases; unmatched bases: 10. Germline CDR1 MNHEY, CDR2 SMNVEV (reference sequence).

This chain joins TRBV7-6 and TRBJ2-3, with D possibly matching TRBD2 (5 bases). The CDR3 runs 15 residues. The germline V gene encodes CDR1 SGHVS and CDR2 FNYEAQ. V lost 5 bases, J lost 0 bases, and 12 bases lay in between. In nucleotides, the CDR3 is TGTGCCAGCAGCCCTGGCGGGTTCAGCACAGATACGCAGTATTTT. Amino acid sequence: CASSPGGFSTDTQYF.

V and J are TRBV12-3 or TRBV12-4 and TRBJ1-1; D is uncertain. Trimming cost V 7 bases and J 1 base, with 16 bases left between them. The CDR3 extends over 15 amino acids. CDR3 amino acids: CASIRSEHQNTEAFF. The CDR3 nucleotides read TGTGCCAGCATCAGGAGTGAGCACCAGAACACTGAAGCTTTCTTT.

The rearrangement joins TRBV6-1 to TRBJ1-5, with D maybe TRBD1 (5 bases). The CDR3 is 16 residues long. Trimming took off 2 bases at V and 1 base at J, with 12 bases between the two ends. The germline gives CDR1 MNHNS, CDR2 SASEGT. The CDR3 bases are TGTGCCAGCAGTGAAAATCCGGGACCGAGCAATCAGCCCCAGCATTTT. Its translation: CASSENPGPSNQPQHF.

This clonotype is a singleton in its sample. V and J are TRBV6-1 and TRBJ2-3; 8 bases match TRBD2. CDR3 length equals 15 residues. With 6 bases clipped from V and 2 bases from J, the junction kept 7 bases outside the gene matches. The V gene's germline CDR1 is MNHNS and CDR2 SASEGT. CDR3 in amino acids: CASRDSGALTDTQYF. The CDR3 DNA follows: TGTGCCAGCAGGGATAGCGGGGCGCTCACAGATACGCAGTATTTT.

The chain employs TRBV19 and TRBJ2-3, with TRBD1 as a possible D gene (6 bases). V was cut by 6 bases and J by 4 bases, with 11 bases left in between. Per germline, CDR1 LNHDA and CDR2 SQIVND (reference sequence). The CDR3 is made up of 13 amino acids. The CDR3 DNA is TGTGCCAGTAGCCGTTACAGGGCAGATACGCAGTATTTT. This sequence encodes CASSRYRADTQYF.

This rearrangement joins TRBV7-2 to TRBJ2-7; D possibly corresponds to TRBD1 (5 bases). There are 16 residues in the CDR3. Trimming cost V 5 bases and J 2 bases, with 19 bases left between them. Germline values: CDR1 SGHTA, CDR2 FQGNSA. The CDR3 sequence is CASSPGQGRGPYEQYF. In DNA, the CDR3 is TGTGCCAGCAGCCCCGGTCAGGGAAGGGGTCCCTACGAGCAGTACTTC.

Only a few counts were recorded for this clonotype. The chain combines TRBV7-2 with TRBJ1-2; a weak D match, TRBD1 (5 bases). Germline V gene sequence: CDR1 SGHTA, CDR2 FQGNSA. The CDR3 consists of 15 residues. Trimming cost V 5 bases and J 4 bases, with 17 bases left between them. The CDR3 reads CASSLGDGGGYGYTF. The CDR3 region has the DNA TGTGCCAGCAGCCTCGGAGATGGGGGTGGCTATGGCTACACCTTC.

The chain employs TRBV7-4 and TRBJ2-1; D unclear. The V gene lost 3 bases and the J gene lost 10 bases, with 13 bases spanning the gap. The CDR3 loop spans 13 amino acids. Germline values: CDR1 SGHVT, CDR2 SQSDAQ. This CDR3 is CASSFLSVGEQFF. The CDR3 nucleotides are TGTGCCAGCAGCTTCCTTTCTGTTGGGGAGCAGTTCTTC.

The V and J genes are TRBV4-1 and TRBJ2-1, with TRBD2 identical over 9 bases. J gave up 7 bases and V 4 bases, and 8 bases lay outside the gene matches. This CDR3 is built from 15 residues. The V gene's germline CDR1 is MGHRA and CDR2 YSYEKL. CDR3 coding DNA: TGCGCCAGCAGCCGAGTCGGCGGGAGGGTTAATGAGCAGTTCTTC. Its protein product is CASSRVGGRVNEQFF.

V and J are TRBV4-1 and TRBJ2-5; no clear D. The CDR3 is 14 residues long. CDR1 and CDR2 (germline): MGHRA, YSYEKL. Trimming removed 0 bases at V and 0 bases at J, with 5 bases between. In DNA form, the CDR3 reads TGCGCCAGCAGCCAAGAGGGTGACCAAGAGACCCAGTACTTC. The encoded protein is CASSQEGDQETQYF.

V usage is TRBV7-2 and J usage is TRBJ2-4; D gene ambiguous. Trimming cost V 5 bases and J 9 bases, with 11 bases left between them. The germline gives CDR1 SGHTA, CDR2 FQGNSA. This CDR3 has 12 residues. In DNA form, the CDR3 reads TGTGCCAGCAGCCCTAGGCCGGGCATTCAGTACTTC. Amino acids: CASSPRPGIQYF.

The V call is TRBV27, the J call TRBJ1-2; no definite D call. The CDR3 has 14 residues. Between the trimmed V and J ends, which lost 1 base and 0 bases, there was a span of 6 bases. Germline CDR1 and CDR2: MNHEY and SMNVEV (reference sequence). CDR3 loop: CASSLWPPNYGYTF. The CDR3 DNA reads TGTGCCAGCAGTTTATGGCCCCCTAACTATGGCTACACCTTC.

This clonotype has a count of ten or more. This chain connects TRBV5-1 to TRBJ1-1; possible D gene TRBD1, 5 bases. CDR3 size: 15 residues. The V gene lost 0 bases and the J gene lost 5 bases, with 14 bases spanning the gap. In germline, CDR1 is SGHRS, CDR2 YFSETQ. The CDR3 protein is CASSLGFGAGTEAFF. The CDR3 DNA is TGCGCCAGCAGCTTGGGGTTCGGGGCCGGGACTGAAGCTTTCTTT.

This chain connects TRBV10-3 to TRBJ2-1; 9 nucleotides agree with TRBD2. CDR1 ENHRY and CDR2 SYGVKD come from the germline V gene. This CDR3 spans 13 amino acids. The J segment lost 9 bases and the V segment lost 10 bases, leaving 10 bases of the junction unmatched. CDR3: CATGTRTSAEQFF. CDR3 nucleotides: TGTGCCACCGGTACCAGGACTAGCGCTGAGCAGTTCTTC.

The V call is TRBV19, the J call TRBJ2-6; no firm D call. Germline CDR1 reads LNHDA; CDR2 reads SQIVND (reference sequence). Trimming cost V 3 bases and J 2 bases, with 8 bases left between them. This CDR3 spans 15 amino acids. The CDR3 coding sequence is TGTGCCAGTAGTATGAGATCTCCTGGGGCCAACGTCCTGACTTTC. This codes for CASSMRSPGANVLTF.

There are a few counts of this clonotype. J is TRBJ2-6 and V is TRBV7-8, with 8 bases that match TRBD1. J gave up 2 bases and V 8 bases, and 11 bases lay outside the gene matches. Germline-derived CDR1 and CDR2 are SGHVS and FQNEAQ. This CDR3 is built from 17 residues. As DNA, the CDR3 is TGTGCCAGCGTCCAGGACAGGGTACTTACTGGGGCCAACGTCCTGACTTTC. It codes for CASVQDRVLTGANVLTF.

The rearrangement uses TRBV10-1 and TRBJ2-3; D might be TRBD1 (5 bases). Germline V lookup: CDR1 WNHNN, CDR2 SYGVQD (reference sequence). Trimming removed 4 bases at V and 3 bases at J, with 11 bases between. This CDR3 comprises 14 residues. CDR3: CASSVQGQTDTQYF. The CDR3 DNA reads as TGCGCCAGCAGTGTTCAAGGACAAACAGATACGCAGTATTTT.

This clonotype was seen only a few times. The chain is built from TRBV7-6 and TRBJ2-5; 10 nucleotides agree with TRBD2. Trimming took 3 bases from V and 4 from J; bases not matched to a gene: 8. Germline V gives CDR1 SGHVS, CDR2 FNYEAQ. The CDR3 totals 16 residues. The CDR3 DNA follows: TGTGCCAGCAGCTTTAACCTAGCGGGAGTTGGAGAGACCCAGTACTTC. It yields the protein CASSFNLAGVGETQYF.

The genes are TRBV12-3 or TRBV12-4 and TRBJ1-4; no reliable D call. Trimming removed 5 bases at V and 7 bases at J, with 23 bases between. This CDR3 is built from 17 residues. The CDR3 DNA reads as TGTGCCAGCAGTCTAGAGGCTGCCACCCGGCCGGCTGAAAAACTGTTTTTT. The encoded protein is CASSLEAATRPAEKLFF.

The J gene is TRBJ2-5, the V gene TRBV27; 12 nucleotides line up with TRBD2. The CDR3 has 15 residues. CDR1 is MNHEY, CDR2 SMNVEV, per germline (reference sequence). The trim removed 10 bases at V and 3 bases at J, leaving 9 bases unmatched. The CDR3 bases are TGTGCCATCCCCCTCCGGACTAGCGGGAAAGAGACCCAGTACTTC. Its translation: CAIPLRTSGKETQYF.

The chain couples TRBV7-6 to TRBJ1-4; possible D gene TRBD1, 5 bases. The V end lost 4 bases, the J end lost 8 bases, and 17 bases lay between the germline ends. CDR1 is SGHVS, CDR2 FNYEAQ, per germline. This CDR3 is 15 amino acids long. In DNA, the CDR3 is TGTGCCAGCAGCTCGCCCCTTCAGGGAAACGAAAAACTGTTTTTT. Its protein product is CASSSPLQGNEKLFF.

The V gene is TRBV19, the J gene TRBJ2-3; 11 positions match TRBD1. The germline V gene has CDR1 LNHDA and CDR2 SQIVND (reference sequence). The CDR3 totals 15 residues. Losses at the gene ends were 6 bases for V and 6 bases for J; bases not matched to a gene: 8. The DNA of the CDR3 is TGTGCCAGTAGCACGGGGGACAGGGGGTTGGATACGCAGTATTTT. It specifies CASSTGDRGLDTQYF.

This clonotype was seen only a few times. V is TRBV7-6 and J is TRBJ1-1; the D is unclear. V was shortened by 3 bases and J by 3 bases, with 14 bases between the two germline ends. The CDR3 sequence is 15 residues long. Germline values: CDR1 SGHVS, CDR2 FNYEAQ. CDR3 DNA sequence: TGTGCCAGCAGCTTGGACGGCTGGACGGACACTGAAGCTTTCTTT. This translates into CASSLDGWTDTEAFF.

This clonotype appeared a few times. This rearrangement joins TRBV9 to TRBJ2-7; TRBD2 matches 7 bases. Germline-derived CDR1 and CDR2 are SGDLS and YYNGEE. The CDR3 contains 15 residues. Germline trimming cut 0 bases from V and 0 bases from J; bases unmatched to any gene: 3. This chain's CDR3 is CASSVGGGYSYEQYF. In nucleotides, the CDR3 is TGTGCCAGCAGCGTAGGGGGGGGATACTCCTACGAGCAGTACTTC. Variable domain in full (rest from reference TRBV9 and TRBJ2-7): DSGVTQTPKHLITATGQRVTLRCSPRSGDLSVYWYQQSLDQGLQFLIQYYNGEERAKGNILERFSAQQFPDLHSELNLSSLELGDSALYFCASSVGGGYSYEQYFGPGTRLTVT.